The 14 T cell receptor beta chains below were found in one sample sequenced in a study of blood T cell repertoires in COVID-19. Generated by immunoSEQ multiplex PCR, the TCRdb table keeps only in-frame clones and is missing some. The data contain about 140,000 clones, 60% to 80% of them seen just once; the ten biggest clones take up around 2.9%. The specimen sequenced was PBMCs or T cells enriched from blood (not recorded which). All receptors come from a woman between 50 and 59 years old who had recovered from COVID-19.

This clone was observed a handful of times. V and J are TRBV6-5 and TRBJ1-1, with 8 nucleotides matching TRBD1. The trim removed 7 bases at V and 7 bases at J, leaving 2 bases unmatched. This CDR3 spans 11 amino acids. CDR1 is MNHEY and CDR2 is SVGAGI in the germline V gene. CDR3 in DNA: TGTGCCAGCACAGGGGGCTATGAAGCTTTCTTT. The encoded protein is CASTGGYEAFF.

The chain links TRBV13 to TRBJ2-1, with 7 bases that match TRBD1. CDR3 length: 15 residues. Germline CDR1 is PRHDT and CDR2 is FYEKMQ (reference sequence). The J segment lost 7 bases and the V segment lost 4 bases, leaving 10 bases of the junction unmatched. CDR3 DNA sequence: TGTGCCAGCAGCTACCGAGGACAGGTTGAAAATGAGCAGTTCTTC. This encodes CASSYRGQVENEQFF.

DNA for the CDR3: TGTGCCAGCTCACTCGATGGACAAACCTACGAGCAGTACTTC. This codes for CASSLDGQTYEQYF. The rearrangement uses TRBV18 and TRBJ2-7, with a weak D call TRBD1 (5 bases). The CDR3 extends over 14 amino acids. Between the trimmed V and J ends, which lost 4 bases and 2 bases, there was a span of 12 bases. The germline CDR1 and CDR2 sequences are KGHSH and LQKENI.

The chain links TRBV6-4 to TRBJ1-2; 7 bases fit TRBD1. Per germline, CDR1 MRHNA and CDR2 SNTAGT. V dropped 3 bases and J dropped 6; count of bases not matched to a gene: 10. The CDR3 contains 15 residues. The CDR3 DNA follows: TGTGCCAGCAGTGAGATTTCCGGACAGGCGAATGGCTACACCTTC. Translation: CASSEISGQANGYTF.

V and J are TRBV3-1 (or the pseudogene TRBV3-2) and TRBJ1-5; D call uncertain. Trimming removed 0 bases from V and 10 bases from J, with 13 bases in between. The V gene's germline CDR1 is LGHDT and CDR2 YNNKEL (reference sequence). The CDR3 spans 14 residues. In nucleotides, the CDR3 is TGTGCCAGCAGCCAAGATAGGTGGGCAGGACCCCAGCATTTT. It yields the protein CASSQDRWAGPQHF.

The chain uses TRBV15 and TRBJ2-1, with D perhaps matching TRBD1 (6 bases). The germline V gene has CDR1 LNHNV and CDR2 YYDKDF (reference sequence). V was cut by 5 bases and J by 12 bases, with 11 bases left in between. The CDR3 covers 11 residues. The CDR3 spells CATSAGTWQFF. The CDR3 DNA sequence: TGTGCCACCAGCGCCGGGACATGGCAGTTCTTC.

The chain's CDR3 is CASSFRDNSYEQYF. The CDR3 DNA is TGTGCCAGCAGCTTCCGGGACAACTCCTACGAGCAGTACTTC. The gene calls are TRBV11-3 and TRBJ2-7; maybe TRBD1 (6 bases). Trimming shortened V by 3 bases and J by 0 bases, and 9 bases separated the two germline ends. Per the germline V gene, CDR1 is SGHNT and CDR2 is YENEEA. The CDR3 extends over 14 amino acids.

This chain connects TRBV11-2 to TRBJ2-5, with D perhaps matching TRBD2 (6 bases). Trimming took off 5 bases at V and 5 bases at J, with 9 bases between the two ends. CDR3 length: 12 residues. Germline lookup yields CDR1 SGHAT and CDR2 FQNNGV. The CDR3 protein is CASSHGGETQYF. CDR3 in DNA: TGTGCCAGCAGCCATGGGGGGGAGACCCAGTACTTC.

CDR3 amino acids: CAWSGGLASNEQFF. The CDR3 DNA follows: TGTGCCTGGAGTGGAGGACTAGCGTCCAATGAGCAGTTCTTC. V usage is TRBV30 and J usage is TRBJ2-1, with 9 bases that match TRBD2. Germline V gives CDR1 GTSNPN, CDR2 SVGIG (reference sequence). Trimming took 1 base from V and 6 from J; bases not matched to a gene: 4. CDR3 length: 14 amino acids.

The rearrangement links TRBV19 to TRBJ1-2; TRBD1 aligns across 11 bases. The CDR3 has 15 amino acids. The ends lost 7 bases at V and 8 bases at J; junction bases unmatched: 12. Germline CDR1 is LNHDA and CDR2 is SQIVND (reference sequence). Written as DNA, the CDR3 is TGTGCCAGTACCGCATCAGGACAGGGGGCATGGGGCTACACCTTC. Amino acid sequence: CASTASGQGAWGYTF.

V gene TRBV5-1 combines with J gene TRBJ2-5, with 9 bases matching TRBD2. CDR1 SGHRS and CDR2 YFSETQ come from the germline V gene. With 3 bases clipped from V and 4 bases from J, the junction kept 7 bases outside the gene matches. The CDR3 is 15 residues long. CDR3 protein: CASSSGGGAGETQYF. The CDR3, as DNA: TGCGCCAGCAGCTCGGGCGGGGGGGCCGGAGAGACCCAGTACTTC. The variable domain in full, with the rest retrieved from reference TRBV5-1 and TRBJ2-5, is KAGVTQTPRYLIKTRGQQVTLSCSPISGHRSVSWYQQTPGQGLQFLFEYFSETQRNKGNFPGRFSGRQFSNSRSEMNVSTLELGDSALYLCASSSGGGAGETQYFGPGTRLLVL.

This clone was seen a handful of times. The chain employs TRBV14 and TRBJ2-4, with 11 bases lining up with TRBD2. The junction had 7 bases not matched to a gene; V was cut back by 3 bases and J by 0 bases. The CDR3 spans 18 residues. From germline, CDR1 is SGHDN and CDR2 FVKESK. The CDR3: CASSQGLAGGLAKNIQYF. The DNA for the CDR3 is TGTGCCAGCAGCCAGGGGCTAGCGGGAGGTTTAGCCAAAAACATTCAGTACTTC.

The rearrangement links TRBV7-6 to TRBJ2-5, with no clear D. Trimming took off 5 bases at V and 5 bases at J, with 18 bases between the two ends. The CDR3 is made up of 15 amino acids. The germline V gene encodes CDR1 SGHVS and CDR2 FNYEAQ. CDR3 sequence: CASSPIPGSRETQYF. The CDR3 nucleotides read TGTGCCAGCAGCCCGATCCCAGGTTCTCGGGAGACCCAGTACTTC.

The V call is TRBV30, the J call TRBJ1-2; D unclear. This CDR3 has 13 residues. The V end lost 2 bases, the J end lost 6 bases, and 13 bases lay between the germline ends. Germline values: CDR1 GTSNPN, CDR2 SVGIG (reference sequence). CDR3 protein: CAWSKPGSNGYTF. In DNA, the CDR3 is TGTGCCTGGAGTAAACCGGGATCGAATGGCTACACCTTC.